This T cell receptor (beta chain) derives from a study of blood T cell repertoires in COVID-19. Germline lookup yields CDR1 SQVTM and CDR2 ANQGSEA. The CDR3 sequence is 13 residues long. Profiled with immunoSEQ multiplex PCR; TCRdb holds only in-frame clones, not every one. The table includes 50,000 to 55,000 clones, under 90% detected once. This clone is categorized as medium-sized. The chain combines TRBV29-1 with TRBJ2-1; 7 bases map to TRBD1. The sequence derives from a man between 65 and 85 years old with acute or convalescent COVID-19. The sample consisted of peripheral blood. The CDR3, as DNA: TGCAGTTTAAAGATAGGGGGCGACAATGAGCAGTTCTTC. As protein: CSLKIGGDNEQFF.